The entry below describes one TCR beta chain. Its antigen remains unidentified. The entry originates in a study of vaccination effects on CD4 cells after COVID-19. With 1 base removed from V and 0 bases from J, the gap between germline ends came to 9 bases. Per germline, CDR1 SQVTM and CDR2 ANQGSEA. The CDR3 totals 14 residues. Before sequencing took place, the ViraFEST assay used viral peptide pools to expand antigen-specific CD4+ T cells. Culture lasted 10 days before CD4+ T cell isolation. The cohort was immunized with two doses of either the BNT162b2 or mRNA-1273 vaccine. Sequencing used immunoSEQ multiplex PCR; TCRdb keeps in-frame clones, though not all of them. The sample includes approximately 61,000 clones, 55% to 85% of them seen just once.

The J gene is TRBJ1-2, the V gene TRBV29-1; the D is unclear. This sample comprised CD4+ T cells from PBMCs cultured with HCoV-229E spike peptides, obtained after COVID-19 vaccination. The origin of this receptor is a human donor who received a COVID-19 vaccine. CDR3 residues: CSVEVRAANYGYTF. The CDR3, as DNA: TGCAGCGTTGAAGTCCGGGCGGCTAACTATGGCTACACCTTC.